This T cell receptor beta chain emerged from a study of beta chain features in type 1 diabetes. Study in general: Some 99 million sorted cells were examined across all samples. Study results and limitations: The study left unresolved whether HLA type influences TCRB rearrangement. In every one of the four CD4+ subsets, TCRB CDR3s were moderately but significantly shorter in Type 1 diabetes patients. At VDJ recombination sites, type 1 diabetes patients had fewer insertions and more deleted nucleotides.

A word on this clone: Its antigen is currently unknown.

CDR3 size: 13 residues. Deletions cut 2 bases from V and 1 base from J, with 5 bases between. Germline CDR1 is SEHNR and CDR2 is FQNEAQ (reference sequence). Expressed TCRB transcripts were sequenced because the isolated RNA had all been reverse transcribed beforehand. Mean read depth for naive, central memory and regulatory T cell samples was approximately 3.57 million reads. The repertoire was sequenced with immunoSEQ multiplex PCR; TCRdb's copy has only in-frame clones and lacks some. This sample has around 340,000 clones, with about a tenth found just once. The chain combines TRBV7-9 with TRBJ2-5; no clear D gene. The receptor was isolated from a man under 40 with type 1 diabetes. The material sequenced was central memory CD4+ T cells from blood. The CDR3 is CASSLSPQETQYF. CDR3 nucleotides: TGTGCCAGCAGCTTATCTCCCCAAGAGACCCAGTACTTC.